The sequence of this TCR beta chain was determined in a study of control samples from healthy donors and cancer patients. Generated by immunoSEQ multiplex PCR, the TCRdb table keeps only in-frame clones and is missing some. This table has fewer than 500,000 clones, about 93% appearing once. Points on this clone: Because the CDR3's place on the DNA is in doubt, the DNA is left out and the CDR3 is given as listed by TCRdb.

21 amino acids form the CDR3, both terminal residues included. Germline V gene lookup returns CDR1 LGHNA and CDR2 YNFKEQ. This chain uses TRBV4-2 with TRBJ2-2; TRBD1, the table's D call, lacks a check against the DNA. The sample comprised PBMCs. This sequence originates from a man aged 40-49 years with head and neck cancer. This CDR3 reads CASSQQSKKTGDILRAGELFF.